The 12 T cell receptor beta chains reported below all come from one sample, sequenced in a study of breast tumors, draining lymph nodes, adjacent tissues. Samples came from axillary lymph nodes draining the breast cancer. One entry per CDR3 protein, called by TCRdb with MiXCR from the multiplex PCR reads. The sample shows 200,000 to 250,000 distinct CDR3 sequences, 34% of them seen only once. Material for sequencing was axillary lymph node tissue. These receptors were collected from a female donor with breast cancer. Some clones in this sample may be carry-over from other donors' samples.

This clonotype was recorded at least ten times. This sequence joins TRBV2 and TRBJ1-5; D remains unclear. This CDR3 comprises 14 residues. Germline values: CDR1 SNHLY, CDR2 FYNNEI. The V end lost 7 bases, the J end lost 0 bases, and 10 bases lay between the germline ends. The DNA of the CDR3 is TGTGCCAGCATGATCAGTCCTAGCAATCAGCCCCAGCATTTT. This translates into CASMISPSNQPQHF.

This chain connects TRBV3-1 to TRBJ1-4; 11 nucleotides align to TRBD1. V was pared by 4 bases and J by 10 bases, with 8 bases of the junction left unmatched. Germline CDR1 reads LGHDT; CDR2 reads YNNKEL (reference sequence). There are 15 residues in the CDR3. CDR3 bases: TGTGCCAGCAGCCCAGGGACAGGGGGATACCCAAAACTGTTTTTT. This translates into CASSPGTGGYPKLFF.

This clonotype was seen a few times. V and J are TRBV6-4 and TRBJ2-6, with D perhaps matching TRBD1 (5 bases). The CDR3 totals 15 residues. Germline V gives CDR1 MRHNA, CDR2 SNTAGT. The germline V and J ends were trimmed by 5 bases and 0 bases, with 8 bases remaining between them. The CDR3 loop is CASSQGHSGANVLTF. The CDR3 bases are TGTGCCAGCAGTCAGGGCCACTCTGGGGCCAACGTCCTGACTTTC.

This clonotype was detected many times. The chain joins TRBV7-9 to TRBJ2-7; TRBD2 matches at 11 bases. The CDR3 is 15 residues long. V was pared by 3 bases and J by 5 bases, with 6 bases of the junction left unmatched. Germline V CDR1 and CDR2: SEHNR, FQNEAQ (reference sequence). For the CDR3, the DNA is TGTGCCAGCAGCTTTTTAGCGGGAGGGCCGGACGAGCAGTACTTC. This codes for CASSFLAGGPDEQYF. Using reference TRBV7-9 and TRBJ2-7 for the parts outside the CDR3, the full variable domain is DTGVSQNPRHKITKRGQNVTFRCDPISEHNRLYWYRQTLGQGPEFLTYFQNEAQLEKSRLLSDRFSAERPKGSFSTLEIQRTEQGDSAMYLCASSFLAGGPDEQYFGPGTRLTVT.

This clonotype was seen many times. The chain carries TRBV2 and TRBJ2-7; D gene ambiguous. The V gene lost 7 bases and the J gene lost 1 base, with 11 bases spanning the gap. This CDR3 has 13 residues. CDR1 is SNHLY, CDR2 FYNNEI, per germline. The CDR3 sequence: CASKRDGSYEQYF. CDR3 nucleotide sequence: TGTGCCAGCAAGCGAGACGGGTCCTACGAGCAGTACTTC.

On this clonotype itself: In this CDR3 the conserved last residue, phenylalanine or tryptophan, is missing, so a read error is likely. J is TRBJ1-5 and V is TRBV6-5; maybe TRBD1 (5 bases). The germline V gene encodes CDR1 MNHEY and CDR2 SVGAGI. The CDR3 is made up of 16 amino acids. The CDR3 reads CVSSSPGRKANQPQHL. Here the CDR3 DNA reads TGTGTCAGCAGTTCCCCGGGACGGAAGGCCAATCAGCCCCAGCATCTT.

The rearrangement uses TRBV5-1 and TRBJ1-6, with D unclear. Germline assignment: CDR1 SGHRS and CDR2 YFSETQ. The CDR3 extends over 13 amino acids. V was clipped by 2 bases and J by 8 bases, with 8 bases between them. CDR3 nucleotides: TGCGCCAGCAGCTTTTCCGGGGATTCACCCCTCCACTTT. Encoded protein: CASSFSGDSPLHF.

This clonotype appeared many times. The rearrangement joins TRBV20-1 to TRBJ1-4; D gene unclear. The CDR3 contains 12 residues. Germline CDR1 and CDR2: DFQATT and SNEGSKA (reference sequence). Trimming shortened V by 4 bases and J by 8 bases, and 11 bases separated the two germline ends. The CDR3 bases are TGCAGTGCTACTGGCTGGGAGGAAAAACTGTTTTTT. It translates to CSATGWEEKLFF.

This clonotype was recorded many times. The chain joins TRBV20-1 to TRBJ2-3; a weak D match, TRBD2 (5 bases). CDR3 size: 18 residues. V was shortened by 2 bases and J by 3 bases, with 24 bases between the two germline ends. Germline V lookup: CDR1 DFQATT, CDR2 SNEGSKA (reference sequence). The CDR3 DNA reads TGCAGTGCTAGACTCAGGAACTGGCGGGCGTCTGGGACAGATACGCAGTATTTT. This encodes CSARLRNWRASGTDTQYF.

This clonotype showed up just once. The missing conserved phenylalanine or tryptophan at the end of this CDR3 makes a read error likely. The DNA is left out, because the CDR3 cannot be placed on it with certainty; the CDR3 is given as TCRdb lists it. The V gene is TRBV15, the J gene TRBJ2-5. The CDR3 is made up of 16 amino acids, end residues included. The germline V gene encodes CDR1 LNHNV and CDR2 YYDKDF (reference sequence). The CDR3 sequence is CATSRVWSPSGYTFGS.

This clonotype was detected only a few times. One junction end does not reproduce the germline sequence, and a read error may be involved. The chain recombines TRBV7-9 with TRBJ2-3; 8 bases match TRBD2. The germline V gene has CDR1 SEHNR and CDR2 FQNEAQ (reference sequence). This CDR3 is built from 17 residues. CDR3 DNA sequence: TGTGCCAGCAGCTTACGGGGGGGGGGGTCCCCCACAGATCCGCAGTATTTT. Translating it yields CASSLRGGGSPTDPQYF.

At least ten counts were recorded for this clonotype. The V gene is TRBV7-9, the J gene TRBJ2-7, with 8 bases aligning to TRBD2. The CDR3 spans 15 residues. J lost 2 bases, V lost 5 bases, and 8 bases had no gene match. Germline V gives CDR1 SEHNR, CDR2 FQNEAQ (reference sequence). The CDR3 sequence: CASSDSGNHPYEQYF. The DNA for the CDR3 is TGTGCCAGCAGCGATAGCGGGAACCACCCCTACGAGCAGTACTTC.